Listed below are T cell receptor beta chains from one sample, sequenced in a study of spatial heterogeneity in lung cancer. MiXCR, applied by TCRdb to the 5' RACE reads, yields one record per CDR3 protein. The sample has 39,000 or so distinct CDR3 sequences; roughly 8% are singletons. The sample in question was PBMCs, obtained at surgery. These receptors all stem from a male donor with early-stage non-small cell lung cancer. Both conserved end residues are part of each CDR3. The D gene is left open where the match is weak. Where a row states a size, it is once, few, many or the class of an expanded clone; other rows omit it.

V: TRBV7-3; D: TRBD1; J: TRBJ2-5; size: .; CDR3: CASSPTTGAETQYF; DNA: TGTGCCAGCAGCCCGACGACAGGGGCAGAGACCCAGTACTTC
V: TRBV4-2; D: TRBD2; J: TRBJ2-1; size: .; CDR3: CASSQDTSGLYNEQFF; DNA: TGTGCCAGCAGCCAGGACACTAGCGGGCTCTACAATGAGCAGTTCTTC
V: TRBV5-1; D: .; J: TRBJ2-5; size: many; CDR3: CASSRTGSPETQYF; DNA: TGCGCCAGCAGCCGTACAGGGTCCCCAGAGACCCAGTACTTC
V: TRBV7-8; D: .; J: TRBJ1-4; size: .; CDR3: CASSPYRTQILFSTNEKLFF; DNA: TGTGCCAGCAGCCCCTACAGGACACAAATTCTATTCTCAACTAATGAAAAACTGTTTTTT
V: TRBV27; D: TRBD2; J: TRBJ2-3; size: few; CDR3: CASSRREADTQYF; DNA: TGTGCCAGCAGTAGGCGGGAGGCAGATACGCAGTATTTT
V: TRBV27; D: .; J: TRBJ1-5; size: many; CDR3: CASSLGKGRDQPQHF; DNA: TGTGCCAGCAGTTTGGGGAAGGGTCGGGATCAGCCCCAGCATTTT
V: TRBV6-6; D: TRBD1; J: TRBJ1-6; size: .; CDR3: CASSLGTGVSPLHF; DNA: TGTGCCAGCAGTTTGGGGACAGGGGTTTCACCCCTCCACTTT
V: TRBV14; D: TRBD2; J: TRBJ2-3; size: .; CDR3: CASSQEGTSGSLTDTQYF; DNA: TGTGCCAGCAGCCAAGAAGGGACTAGCGGGAGCTTGACAGATACGCAGTATTTT
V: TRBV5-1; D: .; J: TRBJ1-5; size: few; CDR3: CASSRDGGNSNQPQHF; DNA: TGCGCCAGCAGCCGGGACGGAGGAAATAGCAATCAGCCCCAGCATTTT
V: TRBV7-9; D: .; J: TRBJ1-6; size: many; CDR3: CASSFEGNSPLHF; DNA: TGTGCCAGCAGCTTTGAAGGCAATTCACCCCTCCACTTT
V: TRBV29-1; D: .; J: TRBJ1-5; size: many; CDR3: CSVAASNQPQHF; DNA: TGCAGCGTTGCAGCAAGCAATCAGCCCCAGCATTTT
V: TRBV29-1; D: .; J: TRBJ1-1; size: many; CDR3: CSVAGADTEAFF; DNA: TGCAGCGTTGCAGGGGCGGACACTGAAGCTTTCTTT
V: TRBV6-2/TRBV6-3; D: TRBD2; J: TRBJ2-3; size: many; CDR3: CASISGGADGTQYF; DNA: TGTGCCAGCATCAGCGGGGGGGCCGACGGTACGCAGTATTTT
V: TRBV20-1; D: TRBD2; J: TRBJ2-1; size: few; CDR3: CSARDRLTSGGRNEQFF; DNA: TGCAGTGCTAGAGATCGCTTAACTAGCGGGGGCCGCAATGAGCAGTTCTTC
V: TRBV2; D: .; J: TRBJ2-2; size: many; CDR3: CASREGLETGELFF; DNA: TGTGCCAGCCGAGAAGGGCTGGAGACCGGGGAGCTGTTTTTT
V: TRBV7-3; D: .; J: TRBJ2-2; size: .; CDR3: CASSLTSESTGELFF; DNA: TGTGCCAGCAGCCTAACATCCGAGAGCACCGGGGAGCTGTTTTTT
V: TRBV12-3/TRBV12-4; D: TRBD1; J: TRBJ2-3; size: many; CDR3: CASSPLIRQGADTQYF; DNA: TGTGCCAGCAGTCCGTTAATTAGACAGGGGGCAGATACGCAGTATTTT
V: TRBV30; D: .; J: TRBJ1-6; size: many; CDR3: CAWSPGPRSPLHF; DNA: TGTGCCTGGAGCCCCGGTCCGCGGTCACCCCTCCACTTT
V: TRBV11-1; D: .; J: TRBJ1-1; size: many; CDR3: CASSSTRSSTEAFF; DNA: TGTGCCAGCAGCTCAACTAGGTCGTCTACTGAAGCTTTCTTT
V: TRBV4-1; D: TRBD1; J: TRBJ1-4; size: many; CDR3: CASSQAGTGGGTNEKLFF; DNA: TGCGCCAGCAGCCAAGCAGGGACAGGGGGAGGCACTAATGAAAAACTGTTTTTT
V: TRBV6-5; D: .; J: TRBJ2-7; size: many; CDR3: CASTIGGTTYEQYF; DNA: TGTGCCAGCACCATTGGCGGGACAACCTACGAGCAGTACTTC
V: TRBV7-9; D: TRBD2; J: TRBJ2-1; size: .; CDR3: CASSLPRRLALYNEQFF; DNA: TGTGCCAGCAGCTTACCCCGCCGACTAGCGCTTTACAATGAGCAGTTCTTC
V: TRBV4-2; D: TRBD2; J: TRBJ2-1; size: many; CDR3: CASSQDPGRGYNEQFF; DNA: TGTGCCAGCAGCCAAGATCCGGGGCGGGGGTACAATGAGCAGTTCTTC
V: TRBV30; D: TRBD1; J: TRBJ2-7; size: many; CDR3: CAWSDWAQGAYEQYF; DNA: TGTGCCTGGAGTGACTGGGCCCAGGGGGCTTACGAGCAGTACTTC
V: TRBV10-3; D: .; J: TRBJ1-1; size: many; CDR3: CAINSPGANTEAFF; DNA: TGTGCCATCAACAGTCCCGGTGCGAACACTGAAGCTTTCTTT
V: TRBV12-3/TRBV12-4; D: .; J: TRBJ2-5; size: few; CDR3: CASSLMSAQETQYF; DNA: TGTGCCAGCAGTTTAATGAGTGCTCAAGAGACCCAGTACTTC
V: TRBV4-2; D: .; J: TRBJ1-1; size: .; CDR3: CASSQEVGRGAFF; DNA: TGTGCCAGCAGCCAAGAAGTAGGGCGGGGGGCTTTCTTT
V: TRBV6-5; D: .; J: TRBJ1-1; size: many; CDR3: CASSYSGGSGTEAFF; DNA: TGTGCCAGCAGTTACTCAGGAGGGAGCGGGACTGAAGCTTTCTTT
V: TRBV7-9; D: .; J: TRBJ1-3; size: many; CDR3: CASWQGLSGNTIYF; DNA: TGTGCCAGCTGGCAGGGGCTATCAGGAAACACCATATATTTT
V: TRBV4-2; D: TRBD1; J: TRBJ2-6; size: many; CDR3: CASSPRGRGAGANVLTF; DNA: TGTGCCAGCAGCCCCAGGGGGCGCGGGGCTGGGGCCAACGTCCTGACTTTC
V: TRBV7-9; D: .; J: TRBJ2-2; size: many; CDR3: CASSMDSVPGELFF; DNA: TGTGCCAGCAGCATGGACAGCGTGCCCGGGGAGCTGTTTTTT
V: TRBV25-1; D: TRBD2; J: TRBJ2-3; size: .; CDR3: CASSDFSGGARADTQYF; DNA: TGTGCCAGCAGTGATTTCTCCGGGGGGGCTAGGGCAGATACGCAGTATTTT
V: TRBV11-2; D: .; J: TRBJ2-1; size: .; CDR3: CASTITPLESNEQFF; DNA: TGTGCCAGCACCATTACCCCGCTAGAATCCAATGAGCAGTTCTTC
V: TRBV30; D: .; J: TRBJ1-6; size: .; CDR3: CAWSSTKGPGLSYNSPLHF; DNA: TGTGCCTGGAGTTCTACGAAAGGCCCCGGTCTCTCCTATAATTCACCCCTCCACTTT
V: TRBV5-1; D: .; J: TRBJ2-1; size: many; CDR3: CASDASTGNPYNEQFF; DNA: TGCGCCAGCGACGCTTCAACAGGTAACCCTTACAATGAGCAGTTCTTC
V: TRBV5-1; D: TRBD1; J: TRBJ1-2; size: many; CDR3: CASSFDREDGYTF; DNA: TGCGCCAGCAGCTTCGACAGGGAAGACGGCTACACCTTC
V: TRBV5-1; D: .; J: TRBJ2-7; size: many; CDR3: CASSLGEPSYEQYF; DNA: TGCGCCAGCAGCTTGGGGGAACCGTCCTACGAGCAGTACTTC
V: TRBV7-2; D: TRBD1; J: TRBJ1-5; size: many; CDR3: CASSLVGTGAANQPQHF; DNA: TGTGCCAGCAGCTTAGTCGGTACAGGGGCGGCTAATCAGCCCCAGCATTTT
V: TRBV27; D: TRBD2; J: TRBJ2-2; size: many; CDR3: CASSSGSLGELFF; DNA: TGTGCCAGCTCTAGCGGGAGCTTGGGGGAGCTGTTTTTT
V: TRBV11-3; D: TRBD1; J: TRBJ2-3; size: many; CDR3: CASSGTTGSGDTQYF; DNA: TGTGCCAGCAGCGGGACGACAGGGTCTGGGGATACGCAGTATTTT
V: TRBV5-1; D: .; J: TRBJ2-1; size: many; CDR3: CASSYGNSYNEQFF; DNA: TGCGCCAGCAGCTACGGGAACTCCTACAATGAGCAGTTCTTC
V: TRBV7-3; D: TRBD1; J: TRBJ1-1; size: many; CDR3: CASSLDRAVTSQAFF; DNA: TGTGCCAGCAGCTTAGACAGGGCGGTCACATCCCAAGCTTTCTTT
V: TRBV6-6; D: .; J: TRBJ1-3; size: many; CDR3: CASTEIRGSGNTIYF; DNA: TGTGCCAGCACCGAGATCAGGGGCTCTGGAAACACCATATATTTT
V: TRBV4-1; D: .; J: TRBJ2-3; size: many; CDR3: CASSQAGVQTDTQYF; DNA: TGCGCCAGCAGCCAAGCGGGGGTTCAAACAGATACGCAGTATTTT
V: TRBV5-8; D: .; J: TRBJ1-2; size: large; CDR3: CASSFGHPDGYTF; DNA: TGTGCCAGCAGCTTCGGTCATCCTGATGGCTACACCTTC
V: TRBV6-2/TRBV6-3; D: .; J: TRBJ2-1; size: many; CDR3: CASSYPARGLEQFF; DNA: TGTGCCAGCAGTTACCCAGCTCGCGGACTCGAGCAGTTCTTC
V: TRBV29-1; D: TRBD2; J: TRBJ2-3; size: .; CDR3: CSVVTGSTGGTQYF; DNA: TGCAGCGTTGTAACAGGCAGCACGGGAGGTACGCAGTATTTT
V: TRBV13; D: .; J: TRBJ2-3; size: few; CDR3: CASSTIAVRTDTQYF; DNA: TGTGCCAGCAGCACCATAGCGGTCCGCACAGATACGCAGTATTTT
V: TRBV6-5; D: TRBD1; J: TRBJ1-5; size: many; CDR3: CASKTGVGNQPQHF; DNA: TGTGCCAGCAAGACAGGGGTGGGCAATCAGCCCCAGCATTTT
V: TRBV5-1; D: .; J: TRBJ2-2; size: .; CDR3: CASSLGGSSGELFF; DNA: TGCGCCAGCAGCTTGGGCGGAAGTTCCGGGGAGCTGTTTTTT
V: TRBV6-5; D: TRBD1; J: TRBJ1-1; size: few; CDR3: CASSDRDRGFEAFF; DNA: TGTGCCAGCAGTGACCGGGACAGGGGATTCGAAGCTTTCTTT
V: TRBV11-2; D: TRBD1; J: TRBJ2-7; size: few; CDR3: CASSLQGQGVGEQYF; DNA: TGTGCCAGCAGCTTACAGGGACAGGGGGTCGGTGAGCAGTACTTC
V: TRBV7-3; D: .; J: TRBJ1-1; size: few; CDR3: CASSLTADPDTEAFF; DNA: TGTGCCAGCAGCTTAACGGCAGACCCGGATACTGAAGCTTTCTTT
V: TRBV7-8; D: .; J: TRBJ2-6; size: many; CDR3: CASSPPSTGANVLTF; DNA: TGTGCCAGCAGTCCACCTTCTACTGGGGCCAACGTCCTGACTTTC
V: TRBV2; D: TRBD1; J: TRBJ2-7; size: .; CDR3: CASRAGGSDEQYF; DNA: TGTGCCAGCAGAGCAGGGGGCTCCGACGAGCAGTACTTC
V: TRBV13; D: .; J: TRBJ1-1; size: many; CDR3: CASSSDTEAFF; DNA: TGTGCCAGCAGCTCCGACACTGAAGCTTTCTTT
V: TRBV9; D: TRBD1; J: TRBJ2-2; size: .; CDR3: CASSARDRGTGELFF; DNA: TGTGCCAGCAGCGCCCGGGACAGGGGCACCGGGGAGCTGTTTTTT
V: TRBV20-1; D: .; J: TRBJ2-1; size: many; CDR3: CSASLAGNEQFF; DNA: TGCAGTGCTAGTTTGGCTGGGAATGAGCAGTTCTTC
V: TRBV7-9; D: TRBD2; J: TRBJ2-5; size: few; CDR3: CARLTRLAGRETQYF; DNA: TGTGCCAGACTAACACGACTAGCGGGCCGGGAGACCCAGTACTTC